The 5 T cell receptor beta chains given below trace back to one sample, sequenced in a study of regulatory T cells in long-lasting Graves disease. Described time point: persistent/refractory GD, antithyroid drugs over 5 years with positive TRAb. The TCR library was prepared using RNA isolated from PBMCs. Sequencing libraries for TCR beta were prepared with iRepertoire HTBI primers and Arm-PCR of CDR3 regions. TCRdb used MiXCR to reprocess the multiplex PCR reads, holding one entry per CDR3 protein. The sample yields around 460,000 distinct CDR3 sequences, about 20% seen once. The sequencing used peripheral blood mononuclear cells (PBMCs), collected when the disease was refractory, from a patient treated with antithyroid drugs. The receptors come from a female donor with Graves disease.

This chain uses TRBV6-1 with TRBJ1-5; D is uncertain. In germline, CDR1 is MNHNS, CDR2 SASEGT. The CDR3 is 12 amino acids. Trimming removed 0 bases from V and 9 bases from J, with 6 bases in between. The DNA for the CDR3 is TGTGCCAGCAGTGAAGCGGTGGGGCCCCAGCATTTT. Translating gives CASSEAVGPQHF.

The J gene is TRBJ2-7, the V gene TRBV20-1, with D tentatively TRBD1 (6 bases). Between the trimmed V and J ends, which lost 0 bases and 0 bases, there was a span of 12 bases. Germline V CDR1 and CDR2: DFQATT, SNEGSKA (reference sequence). The CDR3 covers 15 residues. This chain's CDR3 is CSAREKGHLSYEQYF. The CDR3 nucleotides are TGCAGTGCTAGAGAGAAGGGACATCTCTCCTACGAGCAGTACTTC.

This clonotype was seen ten or more times. The rearrangement joins TRBV28 to TRBJ2-2; tentatively, D is TRBD2 (6 bases). This CDR3 is built from 15 residues. Looked up from germline, CDR1 is MDHEN and CDR2 is SYDVKM. Trimming took off 6 bases at V and 9 bases at J, with 20 bases between the two ends. Here the CDR3 DNA reads TGTGCCAGCAGCTCCCCCCTTGCGGGAATTCGGGAGCTGTTTTTT. As protein: CASSSPLAGIRELFF.

At least ten counts were recorded for this clonotype. The chain is built from TRBV7-9 and TRBJ1-4; maybe TRBD1 (6 bases). CDR1 and CDR2 (germline): SEHNR, FQNEAQ (reference sequence). The germline V and J ends were trimmed by 6 bases and 0 bases, with 8 bases remaining between them. This CDR3 region has 14 residues. DNA for the CDR3: TGTGCCAGCAGTAACAGGGCAACTAATGAAAAACTGTTTTTT. Protein: CASSNRATNEKLFF.

There are many counts of this clonotype. The chain employs TRBV11-3 and TRBJ1-1, with unresolved D. The CDR3 is 13 amino acids. Germline CDR1 and CDR2: SGHNT and YENEEA. V dropped 3 bases and J dropped 7 bases, with 12 bases sitting between them. CDR3 amino acids: CASSFSEPVEAFF. CDR3 in DNA: TGTGCCAGCAGCTTTTCGGAGCCCGTTGAAGCTTTCTTT.